A single sample is the source of the 19 T cell receptor beta chains below, sequenced in a study of T cells in Graves' hyperthyroidism and ophthalmopathy. RNA transcripts were the template for amplifying TCR beta CDR3 regions. The TCR CDR3 first-round RT-PCR relied on the HTBI primer set. TCRdb re-analysed the multiplex PCR reads in MiXCR, keeping a single row per CDR3 protein. Here the sample spans around 700,000 distinct CDR3 sequences, around 20% being singletons. The sequencing sample was made of blood. These receptors were obtained from a woman aged 45-65 years with Graves' hyperthyroidism that later progressed to Graves' ophthalmopathy.

This clonotype appeared a few times. The chain is built from TRBV4-2 and TRBJ1-6; maybe TRBD1 (5 bases). Germline CDR1 and CDR2: LGHNA and YNFKEQ. Trimming took 0 bases from V and 7 from J, leaving 19 bases between them. The length of the CDR3 is 18 residues. CDR3 sequence (DNA): TGTGCCAGCAGCCAAGATATAATAAGGGCAGGGAGGAATTCACCCCTCCACTTT. It translates to CASSQDIIRAGRNSPLHF.

This sequence joins TRBV12-3 or TRBV12-4 and TRBJ1-1; D call uncertain. Between the trimmed V and J ends, which lost 6 bases and 8 bases, there was a span of 13 bases. The CDR3 extends over 12 amino acids. The CDR3 protein is CASSAYRLEAFF. The DNA of the CDR3 is TGTGCCAGCAGCGCCTACAGACTGGAAGCTTTCTTT.

V gene TRBV4-2 combines with J gene TRBJ1-2; D gene uncertain. The germline V gene has CDR1 LGHNA and CDR2 YNFKEQ. There are 15 residues in the CDR3. Trimming removed 2 bases at V and 4 bases at J, with 14 bases between. The CDR3 region has the DNA TGTGCCAGCAGCCAACCAACGCAGGTCCCCTATGGCTACACCTTC. Translation gives CASSQPTQVPYGYTF.

There are a few counts of this clonotype. The V and J genes are TRBV27 and TRBJ1-5, with D perhaps matching TRBD1 (5 bases). Germline assignment: CDR1 MNHEY and CDR2 SMNVEV (reference sequence). This CDR3 is built from 14 residues. V lost 6 bases to trimming and J lost 5 bases, with 14 bases between them. CDR3 region: CASSLTRGHQPQHF. The CDR3 bases are TGTGCCAGCAGCCTTACAAGGGGCCATCAGCCCCAGCATTTT.

This clonotype came up many times. The rearrangement joins TRBV7-8 to TRBJ1-1, with a tentative D call TRBD1 (5 bases). This CDR3 region has 15 residues. With 6 bases removed from V and 8 bases from J, the gap between germline ends came to 22 bases. CDR1 and CDR2 from the germline V gene are SGHVS and FQNEAQ. The CDR3 loop is CASSFGPGRLTEAFF. The CDR3 bases are TGTGCCAGCAGTTTCGGCCCGGGGCGTCTAACCGAAGCTTTCTTT.

This clonotype was counted between two and nine times. CDR3 protein: CASSQGLSGTDTQYF. The CDR3 nucleotides read TGCGCCAGCAGCCAAGGACTTTCCGGCACAGATACGCAGTATTTT. The V gene is TRBV4-1, the J gene TRBJ2-3; D gene unclear. This CDR3 has 15 residues. Germline V lookup: CDR1 MGHRA, CDR2 YSYEKL. Deletions cut 1 base from V and 1 base from J, with 9 bases between.

This clonotype was detected only a few times. The CDR3 DNA reads as TGTGCCAGCGAGGAACGGTTCAATGAGCAGTTCTTC. Translating gives CASEERFNEQFF. The chain couples TRBV12-3 or TRBV12-4 to TRBJ2-1; D ambiguous. The V and J ends lost 8 bases and 6 bases respectively, with 11 bases between them. The CDR3 spans 12 residues.

V and J are TRBV6-2 or TRBV6-3 and TRBJ1-1; D might be TRBD1 (6 bases). Trimming took off 5 bases at V and 12 bases at J, with 19 bases between the two ends. CDR3 size: 13 residues. Germline V gives CDR1 MNHEY, CDR2 SVGEGT. In DNA, the CDR3 is TGTGCCAGCAGTAACAGGGCCCTGCTTGGGACTTTCTTT. Its translation is CASSNRALLGTFF.

The chain links TRBV30 to TRBJ1-4, with D possibly being TRBD1 (5 bases). The CDR3 covers 17 residues. With 3 bases removed from V and 8 bases from J, the gap between germline ends came to 25 bases. In germline, CDR1 is GTSNPN, CDR2 SVGIG (reference sequence). The CDR3 sequence: CAWSAGLTAQRGEKLFF. CDR3 DNA: TGTGCCTGGAGCGCGGGACTAACAGCTCAAAGAGGCGAAAAACTGTTTTTT.

The chain links TRBV6-2 or TRBV6-3 to TRBJ2-2; D could derive from TRBD1 or TRBD2 (5 bases each). The CDR3 consists of 15 residues. The V end was cut by 6 bases, the J end by 8 bases, with 19 bases between. The germline V gene encodes CDR1 MNHEY and CDR2 SVGEGT. The CDR3 DNA is TGTGCCAGCAGAAGAAACCGGGACCACCGAGGGGAGCTGTTTTTT. This translates into CASRRNRDHRGELFF.

This chain links TRBV19 with TRBJ1-4, with D perhaps matching TRBD1 (5 bases). With 7 bases removed from V and 10 bases from J, the gap between germline ends came to 19 bases. Germline-derived CDR1 and CDR2 are LNHDA and SQIVND (reference sequence). The CDR3 is made up of 14 amino acids. CDR3 nucleotides: TGTGCCAGTACGCCCGTGGGGGGAGAAGGAAAACTGTTTTTT. Its protein is CASTPVGGEGKLFF.

V gene TRBV5-6 combines with J gene TRBJ2-2, with D maybe TRBD2 (7 bases). CDR3 length: 16 amino acids. V was shortened by 4 bases and J by 0 bases, with 13 bases between the two germline ends. The V gene's germline CDR1 is SGHDT and CDR2 YYEEEE. CDR3 DNA: TGTGCCAGCAGCCCAACGGGGGGCGCGAACACCGGGGAGCTGTTTTTT. This sequence encodes CASSPTGGANTGELFF.

This clonotype was picked up a small number of times. V and J are TRBV6-5 and TRBJ2-7; tentatively, D is TRBD1 or TRBD2 (6 bases each). This CDR3 region has 19 residues. CDR1 is MNHEY, CDR2 SVGAGI, per germline. V was shortened by 2 bases and J by 3 bases, with 26 bases between the two germline ends. CDR3 nucleotide sequence: TGTGCCAGCAGTTACCTTGCCCAGGTCGGGGGCGCGGGGAGCTACGAGCAGTACTTC. As protein: CASSYLAQVGGAGSYEQYF.

This clonotype was seen many times. The chain links TRBV12-3 or TRBV12-4 to TRBJ1-4; a weak D match, TRBD1 (5 bases). Trimming removed 4 bases at V and 6 bases at J, with 15 bases between. The CDR3 is 15 amino acids. CDR3 protein: CASSSSATRDEKLFF. In nucleotides, the CDR3 is TGTGCCAGCAGTTCCAGCGCGACCAGGGATGAAAAACTGTTTTTT.

The gene calls are TRBV29-1 and TRBJ1-2, with a weak D call TRBD1 (6 bases). There are 11 residues in the CDR3. The germline V and J ends were trimmed by 7 bases and 6 bases, with 12 bases remaining between them. Germline CDR1 SQVTM, CDR2 ANQGSEA. The CDR3: CSGGGGNGYTF. The DNA for the CDR3 is TGCAGCGGTGGGGGGGGCAATGGCTACACCTTC.

This clonotype was counted at least ten times. J is TRBJ1-1 and V is TRBV18; 9 nucleotides match TRBD1. This CDR3 comprises 15 residues. The germline gives CDR1 KGHSH, CDR2 LQKENI. With V trimmed by 3 bases and J by 5 bases, 7 bases remained unmatched. CDR3 in amino acids: CASSPSGTGMTEAFF. The CDR3 DNA sequence: TGTGCCAGCTCACCTTCCGGGACAGGGATGACTGAAGCTTTCTTT.

Concerning this clonotype itself: No conserved phenylalanine or tryptophan ends this CDR3, so it is likely a read error. This chain joins TRBV15 and TRBJ2-1; TRBD2 matches 8 bases. V was pared by 6 bases and J by 1 base, with 14 bases of the junction left unmatched. In germline, CDR1 is LNHNV, CDR2 YYDKDF (reference sequence). The CDR3 is 18 residues long. CDR3 in DNA: TGTGCCACCAGACAGGGCACTAGCGGATTTAGATCCTACAATGAGCAGTTCCTC. This sequence encodes CATRQGTSGFRSYNEQFL.

This clonotype was found a few times. V usage is TRBV15 and J usage is TRBJ1-2; weak D call: TRBD1 (5 bases). Per germline, CDR1 LNHNV and CDR2 YYDKDF (reference sequence). The CDR3 covers 15 residues. Trimming removed 5 bases from V and 4 bases from J, with 17 bases in between. The CDR3 reads CATSPEPGLGYGYTF. The DNA for the CDR3 is TGTGCCACCAGCCCCGAGCCGGGGCTGGGCTATGGCTACACCTTC.

This clonotype was detected a few times. The chain employs TRBV20-1 and TRBJ1-5; tentative D call: TRBD1 (6 bases). The CDR3 is made up of 15 amino acids. The germline V and J ends were trimmed by 2 bases and 1 base, with 12 bases remaining between them. Germline V gene sequence: CDR1 DFQATT, CDR2 SNEGSKA (reference sequence). The CDR3 coding sequence is TGCAGTGCTAGAATTGGGGGGGCAAGCAATCAGCCCCAGCATTTT. Translated: CSARIGGASNQPQHF.